These 29 T cell receptor beta chains originate from one sample sequenced in a study of blood T cell repertoires in COVID-19. Clones were read by immunoSEQ multiplex PCR, and TCRdb kept only the in-frame ones, dropping some. The sample holds approximately 280,000 clones, around nine tenths seen once. Sequenced input: PBMCs or T cells enriched from blood (not recorded which). These receptors came from a woman in her 40s who had recovered from COVID-19.

This clone came up once. The rearrangement joins TRBV4-3 to TRBJ1-1, with D uncertain. The CDR3 has 13 residues. Deletions cut 5 bases from V and 0 bases from J, with 7 bases between. Germline CDR1 and CDR2: LGHNA and YSLEER. The CDR3 here is CASSYGVNTEAFF. CDR3 DNA: TGCGCCAGCAGCTACGGAGTGAACACTGAAGCTTTCTTT.

The V gene is TRBV7-2, the J gene TRBJ1-4, with 11 bases matching TRBD1. The V gene's germline CDR1 is SGHTA and CDR2 FQGNSA. The junction had 5 bases not matched to a gene; V was cut back by 0 bases and J by 8 bases. The CDR3 covers 16 residues. CDR3 DNA: TGTGCCAGCAGCTTAGCCGGACAGGGGGCTGGCGAAAAACTGTTTTTT. It specifies CASSLAGQGAGEKLFF.

The rearrangement joins TRBV6-2 or TRBV6-3 to TRBJ2-1; 11 nucleotides align to TRBD1. The germline gives CDR1 MNHEY, CDR2 SVGEGT. This CDR3 has 18 amino acids. Germline trimming cut 2 bases from V and 7 bases from J; bases unmatched to any gene: 13. The CDR3 nucleotides read TGTGCCAGCAGTTACGGTCTTACGTCCCGGGACAGGGGGAATGAGCAGTTCTTC. It codes for CASSYGLTSRDRGNEQFF.

The CDR3 coding sequence is TGTGCCAGCAGCCCACCGGGACACGGCACCGGGGAGCTGTTTTTT. Translating gives CASSPPGHGTGELFF. The chain is built from TRBV7-2 and TRBJ2-2; D is perhaps TRBD1 (6 bases). Germline V gene lookup returns CDR1 SGHTA and CDR2 FQGNSA. V dropped 5 bases and J dropped 4 bases, with 14 bases sitting between them. The CDR3 spans 15 residues. Complete variable domain (other parts from reference TRBV7-2 and TRBJ2-2): GAGVSQSPSNKVTEKGKDVELRCDPISGHTALYWYRQSLGQGLEFLIYFQGNSAPDKSGLPSDRFSAERTGGSVSTLTIQRTQQEDSAVYLCASSPPGHGTGELFFGEGSRLTVL.

The V call is TRBV12-3 or TRBV12-4, the J call TRBJ2-1, with 7 bases identical to TRBD1. With 5 bases clipped from V and 5 bases from J, the junction kept 3 bases outside the gene matches. The CDR3 contains 13 residues. In DNA form, the CDR3 reads TGTGCCAGCAGTCCGGGACAGAACAATGAGCAGTTCTTC. Translated, it gives CASSPGQNNEQFF.

This clone appeared a few times. The chain carries TRBV2 and TRBJ2-7, with D perhaps matching TRBD2 (6 bases). Germline CDR1 SNHLY, CDR2 FYNNEI. This CDR3 comprises 13 residues. Trimming left V 7 bases short and J 2 bases short, with 12 bases between. The CDR3 here is CASMRDAAYEQYF. CDR3 DNA: TGTGCCAGCATGCGGGACGCGGCCTACGAGCAGTACTTC.

This chain links TRBV7-2 with TRBJ2-3; 14 nucleotides align to TRBD2. The CDR3 consists of 17 residues. V shed 5 bases, J shed 3 bases, and the junction held 7 bases outside the gene matches. Germline V gene data show CDR1 as SGHTA and CDR2 as FQGNSA. CDR3 residues: CASSLGGTSGSTDTQYF. The DNA for the CDR3 is TGTGCCAGCAGCCTGGGGGGGACTAGCGGGAGTACAGATACGCAGTATTTT.

V usage is TRBV27 and J usage is TRBJ2-1, with 10 bases matching TRBD2. Germline CDR1 and CDR2: MNHEY and SMNVEV (reference sequence). The CDR3 runs 16 residues. The trim removed 3 bases at V and 4 bases at J, leaving 6 bases unmatched. The CDR3, as DNA: TGTGCCAGCAGTTTTTGGAGGACTAGCGGTTACAATGAGCAGTTCTTC. It yields the protein CASSFWRTSGYNEQFF.

The rearrangement joins TRBV28 to TRBJ2-3; D call uncertain. Germline CDR1 reads MDHEN; CDR2 reads SYDVKM. V lost 7 bases and J lost 6, with 11 bases in between. The CDR3 is 12 amino acids. The CDR3 sequence: CASTPGWDTQYF. The CDR3 DNA follows: TGTGCCAGCACGCCCGGTTGGGATACGCAGTATTTT.

V and J are TRBV27 and TRBJ2-3; 11 positions agree with TRBD2. CDR1 and CDR2 (germline): MNHEY, SMNVEV (reference sequence). The CDR3 covers 15 residues. V was pared by 8 bases and J by 2 bases, with 6 bases of the junction left unmatched. The DNA for the CDR3 is TGTGCCAGCTGCCGACTAGCGGGACCCACAGATACGCAGTATTTT. Protein: CASCRLAGPTDTQYF.

The chain is built from TRBV21-1 and TRBJ1-5. TRBV21-1 counts as a pseudogene. This CDR3 is built from 16 residues. In DNA, the CDR3 is TGTGCCAGCAGCAAAGCGCAGGAGGGGCCGGATCAGCCCCAGCATTTT. It encodes CASSKAQEGPDQPQHF.

This sequence joins TRBV5-8 and TRBJ2-3, with 7 bases that match TRBD1. CDR1 is SGHTS and CDR2 is YDEGEE in the germline V gene. The CDR3 runs to 16 residues. Germline trimming cut 4 bases from V and 0 bases from J; bases unmatched to any gene: 8. The CDR3 spells CASSRGQPLSTDTQYF. CDR3 in DNA: TGTGCCAGCAGCCGGGGACAGCCACTAAGCACAGATACGCAGTATTTT.

This rearrangement joins TRBV28 to TRBJ2-7, with 7 nucleotides matching TRBD2. This CDR3 comprises 16 residues. With V trimmed by 7 bases and J by 1 base, 13 bases remained unmatched. CDR1 and CDR2 from the germline V gene are MDHEN and SYDVKM. This chain's CDR3 is CASISPGLRGSYEQYF. CDR3 in DNA: TGTGCCAGCATTTCGCCAGGGTTGCGGGGGTCCTACGAGCAGTACTTC. Supplemented by reference TRBV28 and TRBJ2-7, the full variable domain reads DVKVTQSSRYLVKRTGEKVFLECVQDMDHENMFWYRQDPGLGLRLIYFSYDVKMKEKGDIPEGYSVSREKKERFSLILESASTNQTSMYLCASISPGLRGSYEQYFGPGTRLTVT.

The chain joins TRBV28 to TRBJ1-4; 7 positions match TRBD1. The trim removed 3 bases at V and 14 bases at J, leaving 6 bases unmatched. Per the germline V gene, CDR1 is MDHEN and CDR2 is SYDVKM. This CDR3 region has 12 residues. Here the CDR3 reads CASSFTGVRLFF. CDR3 nucleotide sequence: TGTGCCAGCAGTTTTACAGGGGTTCGGCTGTTTTTT.

The gene calls are TRBV18 and TRBJ1-2; D gene uncertain. The V gene's germline CDR1 is KGHSH and CDR2 LQKENI. V lost 3 bases, J lost 6 bases, and 11 bases lay in between. This CDR3 region has 13 residues. The CDR3 DNA is TGTGCCAGCTCACCCAGGCAGGAGGATGGCTACACCTTC. The encoded protein is CASSPRQEDGYTF.

This chain links TRBV24-1 with TRBJ2-1; TRBD1 aligns across 8 bases. This CDR3 has 13 amino acids. Germline trimming cut 6 bases from V and 10 bases from J; bases unmatched to any gene: 7. Germline-derived CDR1 and CDR2 are KGHDR and SFDVKD. The CDR3 sequence is CATSLQGASEQFF. Here the CDR3 DNA reads TGTGCCACCAGTCTTCAGGGGGCGAGCGAGCAGTTCTTC.

This chain connects TRBV6-5 to TRBJ2-7; 10 bases align to TRBD2. Germline V CDR1 and CDR2: MNHEY, SVGAGI. This CDR3 comprises 14 residues. The trim removed 7 bases at V and 4 bases at J, leaving 7 bases unmatched. DNA of the CDR3: TGTGCCAGCAAATCGGGACTAGCGAGTTACGAGCAGTACTTC. Protein: CASKSGLASYEQYF.

DNA for the CDR3: TGTGCCAGCAGTCCGAGGACAGGGGAAGATACGCAGTATTTT. Its translation: CASSPRTGEDTQYF. The V and J genes are TRBV27 and TRBJ2-3, with TRBD1 matching over 9 bases. Trimming at V came to 5 bases and at J to 5 bases, leaving 5 bases not matched to a gene. Germline V gene data show CDR1 as MNHEY and CDR2 as SMNVEV (reference sequence). The CDR3 runs to 14 residues.

The genes are TRBV11-2 and TRBJ1-1; D ambiguous. The germline V and J ends were trimmed by 5 bases and 0 bases, with 10 bases remaining between them. The CDR3 sequence is 14 residues long. Germline-derived CDR1 and CDR2 are SGHAT and FQNNGV. CDR3 DNA: TGTGCCAGCAGCCGTAGAGCTCTGAACACTGAAGCTTTCTTT. This translates into CASSRRALNTEAFF. The whole variable domain, remainder taken from reference TRBV11-2 and TRBJ1-1, is EAGVAQSPRYKIIEKRQSVAFWCNPISGHATLYWYQQILGQGPKLLIQFQNNGVVDDSQLPKDRFSAERLKGVDSTLKIQPAKLEDSAVYLCASSRRALNTEAFFGQGTRLTVV.

This clone was recorded only once. The chain couples TRBV19 to TRBJ1-3, with TRBD1 matching over 8 bases. Germline V lookup: CDR1 LNHDA, CDR2 SQIVND (reference sequence). This CDR3 comprises 19 residues. Losses at the gene ends were 5 bases for V and 6 bases for J; bases not matched to a gene: 21. CDR3 DNA sequence: TGTGCCAGTAGTTTACTCCGGGACAGGCCGATTTTATTAGCAAACACCATATATTTT. Encoded protein: CASSLLRDRPILLANTIYF.

The chain has TRBV5-1 and TRBJ1-4; the D is unclear. Germline V gene sequence: CDR1 SGHRS, CDR2 YFSETQ. Deletions cut 1 base from V and 0 bases from J, with 7 bases between. The CDR3 totals 15 residues. The CDR3 nucleotides are TGCGCCAGCAGCTTGTACACAGCAACTAATGAAAAACTGTTTTTT. Its translation: CASSLYTATNEKLFF.

The chain recombines TRBV29-1 with TRBJ2-1; weak D call: TRBD2 (6 bases). Per the germline V gene, CDR1 is SQVTM and CDR2 is ANQGSEA. V was trimmed by 4 bases and J by 0 bases, leaving 13 bases between them. This CDR3 has 15 residues. This CDR3 reads CSVVGETSSYNEQFF. The CDR3 coding sequence is TGCAGCGTTGTGGGTGAGACTAGCTCCTACAATGAGCAGTTCTTC.

The chain carries TRBV28 and TRBJ2-5, with no clear D. The CDR3 is 15 amino acids. The V gene lost 3 bases and the J gene lost 1 base, with 12 bases spanning the gap. Germline-derived CDR1 and CDR2 are MDHEN and SYDVKM. CDR3 residues: CASSFFVGSQETQYF. The CDR3 nucleotides are TGTGCCAGCAGTTTCTTCGTTGGCAGCCAAGAGACCCAGTACTTC.

The V gene is TRBV18, the J gene TRBJ2-5; 7 positions match TRBD1. In germline, CDR1 is KGHSH, CDR2 LQKENI. The CDR3 is 15 amino acids. J gave up 3 bases and V 6 bases, and 10 bases lay outside the gene matches. CDR3 nucleotides: TGTGCCAGCTCCCGAACCGGGACAGACAAAGAGACCCAGTACTTC. Translating gives CASSRTGTDKETQYF.

The rearrangement links TRBV19 to TRBJ1-2; TRBD1 matches at 8 bases. This CDR3 has 15 amino acids. The J segment lost 6 bases and the V segment lost 3 bases, leaving 9 bases of the junction unmatched. In germline, CDR1 is LNHDA, CDR2 SQIVND (reference sequence). In DNA, the CDR3 is TGTGCCAGTAGTATCGGCGGGCAGGGGGCGAATGGCTACACCTTC. It codes for CASSIGGQGANGYTF.

The chain couples TRBV3-1 (or the pseudogene TRBV3-2) to TRBJ2-1, with TRBD2 identical over 15 bases. The CDR3 has 20 amino acids. CDR1 is LGHDT and CDR2 is YNNKEL in the germline V gene (reference sequence). The ends lost 1 base at V and 0 bases at J; junction bases unmatched: 7. This CDR3 is CASSQVGLAGGQSSYNEQFF. In DNA, the CDR3 is TGTGCCAGCAGCCAAGTGGGACTAGCGGGAGGTCAGAGCTCCTACAATGAGCAGTTCTTC.

The J gene is TRBJ1-1, the V gene TRBV5-1; possibly TRBD1 for D (5 bases). From germline, CDR1 is SGHRS and CDR2 YFSETQ. Trimming pared 0 bases from V and 3 bases from J, leaving 15 bases between. The CDR3 runs 16 residues. CDR3 in amino acids: CASSLGLGGVDTEAFF. DNA for the CDR3: TGCGCCAGCAGCTTGGGGCTAGGAGGGGTGGACACTGAAGCTTTCTTT.

This clone was observed once. The chain joins TRBV6-1 to TRBJ2-1; no firm D call. Germline CDR1 and CDR2: MNHNS and SASEGT. Trimming shortened V by 2 bases and J by 8 bases, and 10 bases separated the two germline ends. CDR3 length: 13 amino acids. Here the CDR3 reads CASSETVADEQFF. CDR3 DNA sequence: TGTGCCAGCAGTGAAACTGTAGCCGATGAGCAGTTCTTC.

The chain is built from TRBV7-9 and TRBJ1-1; D gene uncertain. This CDR3 has 12 residues. The germline V and J ends were trimmed by 6 bases and 4 bases, with 9 bases remaining between them. Germline CDR1 SEHNR, CDR2 FQNEAQ (reference sequence). The CDR3 here is CASSRTGTEAFF. The DNA of the CDR3 is TGTGCCAGCAGTCGCACGGGCACTGAAGCTTTCTTT. Using reference TRBV7-9 and TRBJ1-1 for the parts outside the CDR3, the full variable domain is DTGVSQNPRHKITKRGQNVTFRCDPISEHNRLYWYRQTLGQGPEFLTYFQNEAQLEKSRLLSDRFSAERPKGSFSTLEIQRTEQGDSAMYLCASSRTGTEAFFGQGTRLTVV.